The 9 T cell receptor beta chains below were found in one sample sequenced in a study of blood T cell repertoires in COVID-19. Clones were sequenced by immunoSEQ multiplex PCR, and TCRdb holds only the in-frame ones, with some missing. The table has some 190,000 clones, around 84% seen once. Sequenced sample: PBMCs or T cells enriched from blood (not recorded which). All receptors come from a man younger than 45 with acute COVID-19.

The gene calls are TRBV30 and TRBJ1-1, with D tentatively TRBD1 (6 bases). Trimming left V 1 base short and J 1 base short, with 7 bases between. Germline CDR1 is GTSNPN and CDR2 is SVGIG (reference sequence). The CDR3 runs to 13 residues. The CDR3 bases are TGTGCCTGGAGTGAGGACAGGAACACTGAAGCTTTCTTT. As protein: CAWSEDRNTEAFF.

V gene TRBV19 combines with J gene TRBJ1-2, with D unresolved. Germline V CDR1 and CDR2: LNHDA, SQIVND (reference sequence). The CDR3 consists of 14 residues. Trimming shortened V by 5 bases and J by 3 bases, and 13 bases separated the two germline ends. CDR3 loop: CASSPTPRDYGYTF. The CDR3 coding sequence is TGTGCCAGTAGTCCCACCCCTCGCGACTATGGCTACACCTTC.

A few counts support this clone. The gene calls are TRBV12-5 and TRBJ1-6; D gene ambiguous. Germline CDR1 and CDR2: LGHNT and FRNRAP. V lost 3 bases, J lost 0 bases, and 9 bases lay in between. The CDR3 extends over 16 amino acids. The CDR3 DNA reads TGTGCTAGTGGTTTAGTGTTGAGCTCCTATAATTCACCCCTCCACTTT. Encoded protein: CASGLVLSSYNSPLHF.

This clone is a singleton in its sample. This sequence joins TRBV27 and TRBJ2-7; 8 nucleotides agree with TRBD1. Germline CDR1 MNHEY, CDR2 SMNVEV (reference sequence). With V trimmed by 6 bases and J by 2 bases, 18 bases remained unmatched. This CDR3 has 18 amino acids. CDR3 protein: CASSNRKPGTGSTYEQYF. CDR3 nucleotides: TGTGCCAGCAGCAACCGCAAGCCCGGGACAGGCAGCACCTACGAGCAGTACTTC.

The J gene is TRBJ2-3, the V gene TRBV6-5, with TRBD2 matching 12 bases. CDR1 and CDR2 from the germline V gene are MNHEY and SVGAGI. CDR3 size: 15 residues. The V segment lost 11 bases and the J segment 4 bases; nucleotides outside the gene matches: 10. The CDR3 DNA reads TGTGCCTGGTCTAGCGGGGGGGCCCTCGCAGATACGCAGTATTTT. This gives the protein CAWSSGGALADTQYF.

In this sample, this clone turned up a few times. The chain links TRBV5-1 to TRBJ2-6, with 8 bases that match TRBD1. V shed 4 bases and J 0 bases; nucleotides not matched to a gene: 15. CDR1 is SGHRS and CDR2 is YFSETQ in the germline V gene. The CDR3 contains 20 residues. In DNA, the CDR3 is TGCGCCAGCAGCCCAGGGGCGCCGGGACAGGTTTCCTCTGGGGCCAACGTCCTGACTTTC. Its translation is CASSPGAPGQVSSGANVLTF.

The chain combines TRBV12-3 or TRBV12-4 with TRBJ1-5; D remains unclear. Trimming pared 6 bases from V and 0 bases from J, leaving 3 bases between. This CDR3 has 12 residues. The CDR3 here is CASSYSNQPQHF. In DNA, the CDR3 is TGTGCCAGCAGCTATAGCAATCAGCCCCAGCATTTT.

This rearrangement joins TRBV7-9 to TRBJ1-2, with D possibly TRBD1 on 5 matching bases. This CDR3 spans 14 amino acids. Trimming took 3 bases from V and 2 from J, leaving 10 bases between them. From germline, CDR1 is SEHNR and CDR2 FQNEAQ (reference sequence). DNA of the CDR3: TGTGCCAGCAGCTTCGGGGAGGGGAACTATGGCTACACCTTC. The encoded protein is CASSFGEGNYGYTF. The variable domain in full, completed from reference TRBV7-9 and TRBJ1-2, reads DTGVSQNPRHKITKRGQNVTFRCDPISEHNRLYWYRQTLGQGPEFLTYFQNEAQLEKSRLLSDRFSAERPKGSFSTLEIQRTEQGDSAMYLCASSFGEGNYGYTFGSGTRLTVV.

The gene calls are TRBV28 and TRBJ1-5, with TRBD1 matching 9 bases. J was trimmed by 1 base and V by 6 bases; bases with no gene match: 13. This CDR3 contains 18 residues. Germline CDR1 and CDR2: MDHEN and SYDVKM. The CDR3 here is CASRLRDRATRSNQPQHF. CDR3 sequence (DNA): TGTGCCAGCAGATTAAGGGACAGGGCCACGAGGAGCAATCAGCCCCAGCATTTT. The variable domain in full, with the rest retrieved from reference TRBV28 and TRBJ1-5, is DVKVTQSSRYLVKRTGEKVFLECVQDMDHENMFWYRQDPGLGLRLIYFSYDVKMKEKGDIPEGYSVSREKKERFSLILESASTNQTSMYLCASRLRDRATRSNQPQHFGDGTRLSIL.